This T cell receptor (beta chain) was recovered during a study of T cell responses to AZD1222 COVID-19 vaccine. Notes on the study in general: Among the donors, most were white British and more were female, and clonal diversity was possibly underestimated.

On this clone: The antigen is unknown.

Profiled with immunoSEQ multiplex PCR; TCRdb holds only in-frame clones, not every one. The table lists 110,000 or so clones, roughly 87% of them singletons, with over 4% in the top ten. CDR3 size: 14 residues. Trimming left V 5 bases short and J 3 bases short, with 14 bases between. CDR1 and CDR2 from the germline V gene are SGHTA and FQGNSA. The chain joins TRBV7-2 to TRBJ2-7; D perhaps matches TRBD1 (5 bases). The material sequenced was peripheral blood, taken on day 0 of AZD1222 vaccination. The sequence was collected from an adult in good health. The CDR3 is CASSPDLGLYEQYF. DNA of the CDR3: TGTGCCAGCAGCCCAGACCTGGGGCTCTACGAGCAGTACTTC.